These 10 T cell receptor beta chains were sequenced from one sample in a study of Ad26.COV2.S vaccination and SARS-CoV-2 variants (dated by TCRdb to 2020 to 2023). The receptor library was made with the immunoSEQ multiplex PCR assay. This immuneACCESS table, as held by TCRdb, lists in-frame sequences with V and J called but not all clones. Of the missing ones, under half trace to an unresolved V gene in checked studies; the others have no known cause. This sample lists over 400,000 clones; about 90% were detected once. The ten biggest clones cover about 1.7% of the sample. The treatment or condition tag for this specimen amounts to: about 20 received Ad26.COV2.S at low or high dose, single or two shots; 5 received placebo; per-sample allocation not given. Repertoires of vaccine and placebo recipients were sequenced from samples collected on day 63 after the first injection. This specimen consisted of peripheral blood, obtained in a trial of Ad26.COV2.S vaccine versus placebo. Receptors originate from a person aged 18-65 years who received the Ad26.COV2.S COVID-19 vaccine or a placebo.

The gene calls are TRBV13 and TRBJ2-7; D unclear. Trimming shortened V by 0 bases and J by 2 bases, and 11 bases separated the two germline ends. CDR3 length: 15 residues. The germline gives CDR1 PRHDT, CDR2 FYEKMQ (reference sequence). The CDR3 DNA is TGTGCCAGCAGCTTAGGGGCGGATTGGGCCTACGAGCAGTACTTC. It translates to CASSLGADWAYEQYF.

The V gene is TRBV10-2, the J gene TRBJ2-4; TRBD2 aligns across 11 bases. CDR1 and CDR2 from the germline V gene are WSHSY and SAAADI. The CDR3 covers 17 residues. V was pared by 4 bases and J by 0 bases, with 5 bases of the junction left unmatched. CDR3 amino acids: CASSVGLADLAKNIQYF. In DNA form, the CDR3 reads TGCGCCAGCAGTGTGGGACTAGCGGACCTAGCCAAAAACATTCAGTACTTC.

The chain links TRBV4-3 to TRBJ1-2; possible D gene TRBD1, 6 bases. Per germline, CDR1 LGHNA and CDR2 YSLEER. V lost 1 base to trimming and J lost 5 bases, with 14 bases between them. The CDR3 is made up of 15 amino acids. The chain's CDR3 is CASSQAVAGEYGYTF. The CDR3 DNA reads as TGCGCCAGCAGCCAAGCTGTGGCAGGGGAGTATGGCTACACCTTC.

CDR3 DNA: TGTGCCAGCAGACAAACCGGTTTTTCCAGGGGCGCTGGACCCAATCAGCCCCAGCATTTT. Translation: CASRQTGFSRGAGPNQPQHF. The chain joins TRBV21-1 to TRBJ1-5; TRBD1, the table's D call, was not compared with the DNA. TRBV21-1 constitutes a pseudogene. This CDR3 contains 20 residues.

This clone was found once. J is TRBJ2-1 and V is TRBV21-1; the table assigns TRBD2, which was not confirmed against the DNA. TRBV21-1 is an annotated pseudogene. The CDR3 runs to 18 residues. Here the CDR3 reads CASSKDRRTSGGYNEQFF. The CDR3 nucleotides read TGTGCCAGCAGCAAAGACCGAAGGACTAGCGGGGGTTACAATGAGCAGTTCTTC.

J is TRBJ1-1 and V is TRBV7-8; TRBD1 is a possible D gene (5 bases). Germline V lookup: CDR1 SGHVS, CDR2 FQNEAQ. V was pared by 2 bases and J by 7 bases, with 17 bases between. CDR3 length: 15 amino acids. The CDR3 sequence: CASSLSFSGLGEAFF. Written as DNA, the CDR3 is TGTGCCAGCAGCTTAAGTTTTTCGGGGCTGGGTGAAGCTTTCTTT.

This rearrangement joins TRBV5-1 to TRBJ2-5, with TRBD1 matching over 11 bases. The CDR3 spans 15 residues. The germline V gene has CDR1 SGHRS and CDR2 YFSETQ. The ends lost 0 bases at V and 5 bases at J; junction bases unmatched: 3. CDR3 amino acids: CASSLGTGGWETQYF. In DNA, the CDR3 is TGCGCCAGCAGCTTGGGGACAGGGGGCTGGGAGACCCAGTACTTC. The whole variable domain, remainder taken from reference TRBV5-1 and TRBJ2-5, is KAGVTQTPRYLIKTRGQQVTLSCSPISGHRSVSWYQQTPGQGLQFLFEYFSETQRNKGNFPGRFSGRQFSNSRSEMNVSTLELGDSALYLCASSLGTGGWETQYFGPGTRLLVL.

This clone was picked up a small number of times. This CDR3 reads CASSPEGEQFF. For the CDR3, the DNA is TGTGCCAGCAGCCCAGAAGGTGAGCAGTTCTTC. The V call is TRBV12-1, the J call TRBJ2-1. TRBV12-1 is listed as a pseudogene. The CDR3 contains 11 residues.

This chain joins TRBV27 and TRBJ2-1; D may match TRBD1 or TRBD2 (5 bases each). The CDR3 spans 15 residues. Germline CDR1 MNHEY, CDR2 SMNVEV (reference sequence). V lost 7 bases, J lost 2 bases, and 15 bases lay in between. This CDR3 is CASNEGTRAYNEQFF. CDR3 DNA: TGTGCCAGCAATGAGGGGACCCGTGCCTACAATGAGCAGTTCTTC.

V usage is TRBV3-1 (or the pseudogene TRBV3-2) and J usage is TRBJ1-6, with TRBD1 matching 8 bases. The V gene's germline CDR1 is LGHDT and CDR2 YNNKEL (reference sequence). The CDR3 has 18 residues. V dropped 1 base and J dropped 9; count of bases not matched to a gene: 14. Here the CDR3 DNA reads TGTGCCAGCAGCCAAGTGGGCCCCCGCAGGGGGCGAGGTTCACCCCTCCACTTT. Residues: CASSQVGPRRGRGSPLHF.